This T cell receptor (beta chain) was captured by sequencing in a study of cytomegalovirus exposure and HLA in healthy donors. Study-level information: Out of 398 genotyped donors, roughly 83% belonged to the Caucasian-associated ancestry cluster. The study's findings and limits: There were reportedly fewer N-insertions in an Asian-associated ancestry cluster than the approximately 670-donor mean, in a later analysis.

The PCR used 60 Vbeta and 13 Jbeta primers. Data came from immunoSEQ multiplex PCR; TCRdb stores just in-frame clones and leaves some out. The table lists 250,000 to 350,000 clones, roughly 90% of them singletons. The CDR3 consists of 15 residues. V lost 7 bases, J lost 6 bases, and 9 bases stayed unmatched. Germline V gene lookup returns CDR1 SGHRS and CDR2 YFSETQ. This clone has only one observation. Its target is not known. The sequenced material came from PBMCs. This rearrangement joins TRBV5-1 to TRBJ2-1; 11 nucleotides agree with TRBD1. The source of this sequence is a man aged 40-55 years in good health and CMV-seropositive. The CDR3 here is CASYPGQGVFNEQFF. The CDR3 nucleotides are TGCGCCAGCTACCCGGGACAGGGGGTATTCAATGAGCAGTTCTTC.